These 23 T cell receptor beta chains were all obtained from the same sample, sequenced in a study of blood T cell repertoires in COVID-19. The protocol was immunoSEQ multiplex PCR, while the TCRdb copy is restricted to in-frame clones and leaves out a portion. The table lists about 85,000 clones, 90% of them singletons, with approximately 4% in the top ten. Specimen: peripheral blood. The receptor source for this set is a woman at least 80 years old with active or convalescent COVID-19.

V and J are TRBV27 and TRBJ2-6; D uncertain. V gave up 7 bases and J gave up 0 bases, with 19 bases separating them. The CDR3 has 18 amino acids. Germline V gives CDR1 MNHEY, CDR2 SMNVEV (reference sequence). This chain's CDR3 is CASTGGGSLNSGANVLTF. CDR3 sequence (DNA): TGTGCCAGCACCGGTGGTGGTTCCCTTAACTCTGGGGCCAACGTCCTGACTTTC.

This chain joins TRBV9 and TRBJ2-1, with 8 bases lining up with TRBD2. The junction had 10 bases not matched to a gene; V was cut back by 3 bases and J by 5 bases. The CDR3 spans 16 residues. Per the germline V gene, CDR1 is SGDLS and CDR2 is YYNGEE. DNA for the CDR3: TGTGCCAGCAGCGAGGGGGTAGCGGGGAACAACAATGAGCAGTTCTTC. Protein sequence: CASSEGVAGNNNEQFF.

This chain joins TRBV28 and TRBJ1-2, with 9 bases fitting TRBD1. This CDR3 is 13 amino acids long. Germline V lookup: CDR1 MDHEN, CDR2 SYDVKM. The J segment lost 7 bases and the V segment lost 6 bases, leaving 6 bases of the junction unmatched. The CDR3 region has the DNA TGTGCCAGCAGAACCGGGACAGGGTCTGGCTACACCTTC. This sequence encodes CASRTGTGSGYTF.

J is TRBJ2-7 and V is TRBV2; 8 nucleotides line up with TRBD1. The CDR3 totals 14 residues. Germline V CDR1 and CDR2: SNHLY, FYNNEI. The ends lost 6 bases at V and 6 bases at J; junction bases unmatched: 10. In DNA, the CDR3 is TGTGCCAGCAGCATGACAGGGGCGTTAGGCGAGCAGTACTTC. Translating gives CASSMTGALGEQYF. The variable domain in full, completed from reference TRBV2 and TRBJ2-7, reads EPEVTQTPSHQVTQMGQEVILRCVPISNHLYFYWYRQILGQKVEFLVSFYNNEISEKSEIFDDQFSVERPDGSNFTLKIRSTKLEDSAMYFCASSMTGALGEQYFGPGTRLTVT.

This chain connects TRBV7-9 to TRBJ2-7; TRBD1 matches 7 bases. V lost 8 bases and J lost 2; bases outside the gene matches: 6. Germline lookup yields CDR1 SEHNR and CDR2 FQNEAQ (reference sequence). This CDR3 is 13 amino acids long. CDR3 sequence: CASERQGPYEQYF. CDR3 sequence (DNA): TGTGCCAGCGAACGACAGGGACCCTACGAGCAGTACTTC.

The chain employs TRBV5-5 and TRBJ2-5; maybe TRBD1 (6 bases). This CDR3 spans 14 amino acids. The V and J ends lost 6 bases and 4 bases respectively, with 16 bases between them. CDR1 and CDR2 (germline): SGHKS, YYEKEE (reference sequence). The CDR3 DNA reads TGTGCCAGCAACCCGTTTGACAGGACAGAGACCCAGTACTTC. It yields the protein CASNPFDRTETQYF.

This chain joins TRBV5-1 and TRBJ2-1; 11 nucleotides align to TRBD2. The CDR3 length is 14 residues. J gave up 8 bases and V 4 bases, and 5 bases lay outside the gene matches. Germline V gene data show CDR1 as SGHRS and CDR2 as YFSETQ. CDR3 coding DNA: TGCGCCAGCAGCAAAGGGACTAGCGGTGATGAGCAGTTCTTC. This translates into CASSKGTSGDEQFF.

The V call is TRBV11-2, the J call TRBJ2-5; the match to TRBD2 covers 10 bases. CDR1 and CDR2 (germline): SGHAT, FQNNGV. J was trimmed by 4 bases and V by 0 bases; bases with no gene match: 5. The CDR3 totals 16 residues. CDR3 sequence (DNA): TGTGCCAGCAGCTTAGAGCTAGCGGGAGATGGAGAGACCCAGTACTTC. Translating gives CASSLELAGDGETQYF.

V gene TRBV7-2 combines with J gene TRBJ2-7; 7 nucleotides match TRBD1. CDR3 length equals 14 residues. V gave up 1 base and J gave up 4 bases; unmatched junction bases: 4. Per the germline V gene, CDR1 is SGHTA and CDR2 is FQGNSA. As DNA, the CDR3 is TGTGCCAGCAGCTTAGGAGGGGGCGTGTACGAGCAGTACTTC. Protein product: CASSLGGGVYEQYF.

This rearrangement joins TRBV6-2 or TRBV6-3 to TRBJ1-1; 7 bases agree with TRBD1. Germline V lookup: CDR1 MNHEY, CDR2 SVGEGT. CDR3 size: 17 residues. The V gene end was trimmed by 6 bases and the J gene end by 8 bases; junction bases not matched to a gene: 21. The DNA of the CDR3 is TGTGCCAGCAGCCAGGGGGGGACTCAATCTGTGACAGGAGAAGCTTTCTTT. Its translation is CASSQGGTQSVTGEAFF.

This clone was recorded once. The genes are TRBV15 and TRBJ2-7; 7 bases match TRBD2. This CDR3 comprises 14 residues. V dropped 3 bases and J dropped 2; count of bases not matched to a gene: 4. Germline CDR1 LNHNV, CDR2 YYDKDF (reference sequence). CDR3 in DNA: TGTGCCACCAGCAGGGGGGGGACTACCTACGAGCAGTACTTC. This sequence encodes CATSRGGTTYEQYF. Using reference TRBV15 and TRBJ2-7 for the parts outside the CDR3, the full variable domain is DAMVIQNPRYQVTQFGKPVTLSCSQTLNHNVMYWYQQKSSQAPKLLFHYYDKDFNNEADTPDNFQSRRPNTSFCFLDIRSPGLGDTAMYLCATSRGGTTYEQYFGPGTRLTVT.

The sample holds one count of this clone. V is TRBV25-1 and J is TRBJ1-4; D is uncertain. V gave up 7 bases and J gave up 8 bases, with 17 bases separating them. Germline-derived CDR1 and CDR2 are MGHDK and SYGVNS. This CDR3 is 14 amino acids long. The CDR3 sequence: CASTYPGGNEKLFF. The CDR3 nucleotides read TGTGCCAGCACCTACCCAGGAGGGAACGAAAAACTGTTTTTT.

This chain uses TRBV28 with TRBJ1-4; 8 nucleotides align to TRBD1. Germline V gene data show CDR1 as MDHEN and CDR2 as SYDVKM. The V and J ends lost 8 bases and 5 bases, in that order; junction bases with no gene match: 7. CDR3 size: 14 residues. The CDR3 nucleotides are TGTGCCAGCGTGTATACAGGGGGGAATGAAAAACTGTTTTTT. Translating gives CASVYTGGNEKLFF.

V is TRBV3-1 (or the pseudogene TRBV3-2) and J is TRBJ2-5; D ambiguous. Germline V lookup: CDR1 LGHDT, CDR2 YNNKEL (reference sequence). The CDR3 length is 14 residues. Trimming removed 2 bases at V and 3 bases at J, with 10 bases between. The CDR3 DNA reads as TGTGCCAGCAGCCAAAGCCTAGGTGAAGAGACCCAGTACTTC. It encodes CASSQSLGEETQYF.

The chain joins TRBV30 to TRBJ2-5, with 11 positions matching TRBD1. This CDR3 spans 15 amino acids. Germline CDR1 reads GTSNPN; CDR2 reads SVGIG (reference sequence). The junction had 10 bases not matched to a gene; V was cut back by 5 bases and J by 5 bases. CDR3 DNA sequence: TGTGCCTGGGGACAGGGGGCTCTGAATTCCGAGACCCAGTACTTC. It translates to CAWGQGALNSETQYF.

The chain combines TRBV7-2 with TRBJ2-5, with 7 bases that match TRBD2. The trim removed 4 bases at V and 4 bases at J, leaving 12 bases unmatched. CDR1 is SGHTA and CDR2 is FQGNSA in the germline V gene. This CDR3 has 16 residues. The CDR3: CASSYVPGSGGETQYF. The CDR3 region has the DNA TGTGCCAGCAGCTACGTCCCGGGGTCGGGGGGAGAGACCCAGTACTTC.

The gene calls are TRBV27 and TRBJ2-1; TRBD2 matches at 11 bases. This CDR3 region has 19 residues. V lost 5 bases, J lost 1 base, and 13 bases stayed unmatched. CDR1 and CDR2 from the germline V gene are MNHEY and SMNVEV (reference sequence). CDR3 nucleotide sequence: TGTGCCAGCAGTCTCACTAGCGGGAGAAGGTCTGTTTCCTACAATGAGCAGTTCTTC. Its protein is CASSLTSGRRSVSYNEQFF.

The rearrangement joins TRBV28 to TRBJ2-7; D not certain. The V end was cut by 4 bases, the J end by 8 bases, with 12 bases between. The CDR3 loop spans 12 amino acids. The V gene's germline CDR1 is MDHEN and CDR2 SYDVKM. CDR3: CASSSSLSKQYF. CDR3 nucleotides: TGTGCCAGCAGTTCCTCCCTCAGTAAGCAGTACTTC.

V gene TRBV28 combines with J gene TRBJ1-2, with 7 bases identical to TRBD1. This CDR3 region has 15 residues. V lost 7 bases, J lost 2 bases, and 10 bases stayed unmatched. CDR1 is MDHEN and CDR2 is SYDVKM in the germline V gene. The CDR3 DNA sequence: TGTGCCAGCACTGCACAGGGGACGACGAACTATGGCTACACCTTC. Translated, it gives CASTAQGTTNYGYTF.

The chain couples TRBV7-9 to TRBJ1-5; 7 bases map to TRBD1. The CDR3 consists of 16 residues. Germline CDR1 reads SEHNR; CDR2 reads FQNEAQ (reference sequence). V trimming: 5 bases; J trimming: 5 bases; junction bases outside the gene matches: 12. The CDR3 DNA is TGTGCCAGCAGCACCACCACCGGGACAGCCGATCAGCCCCAGCATTTT. The encoded protein is CASSTTTGTADQPQHF.

This rearrangement joins TRBV3-1 (or the pseudogene TRBV3-2) to TRBJ2-1; 7 nucleotides align to TRBD2. From germline, CDR1 is LGHDT and CDR2 YNNKEL (reference sequence). The CDR3 runs to 14 residues. V lost 4 bases, J lost 7 bases, and 7 bases stayed unmatched. CDR3 sequence: CASSRTSARNEQFF. In DNA, the CDR3 is TGTGCCAGCAGCCGTACTAGCGCGAGGAATGAGCAGTTCTTC.

CDR3 coding DNA: TGCGCCAGCGCAAACCGGGACACACTCACAGATACGCAGTATTTT. This translates into CASANRDTLTDTQYF. The genes are TRBV5-1 and TRBJ2-3; D perhaps matches TRBD1 (6 bases). The CDR3 extends over 15 amino acids. V was cut by 7 bases and J by 2 bases, with 17 bases left in between. Germline CDR1 is SGHRS and CDR2 is YFSETQ.

The chain links TRBV6-5 to TRBJ2-1, with 14 bases identical to TRBD2. V was pared by 6 bases and J by 6 bases, with 4 bases of the junction left unmatched. CDR3 length: 15 residues. CDR1 MNHEY and CDR2 SVGAGI come from the germline V gene. CDR3 in DNA: TGTGCCAGCAGATCGGGACTAGCGGGAGCCAATGAGCAGTTCTTC. It specifies CASRSGLAGANEQFF.